This TCR beta chain is from a study of cytomegalovirus exposure and HLA in healthy donors. Overall study: An earlier analysis found around 100 million unique TCR beta sequences from 200 million or so T cells.

About this clone itself: Its antigen is still unknown.

CDR3 length equals 15 residues. V shed 0 bases and J shed 6 bases, with 12 bases lying between them. Germline loops: CDR1 MGHRA, CDR2 YSYEKL. The PCR made use of 60 Vbeta and 13 Jbeta primers. The protocol was immunoSEQ multiplex PCR, while the TCRdb copy is restricted to in-frame clones and leaves out a portion. The data show a few hundred thousand clones, with about 80% seen just once and nearly 3% held by the top ten. General study findings and limits: TCR beta V- and J-gene trimming was later associated with a missense DCLRE1C variant. There were a few CMV-associated chains whose specificity for CMV antigens was confirmed in vitro.

This chain connects TRBV4-1 to TRBJ1-5, with TRBD1 as a possible D gene (6 bases). The clonotype comes from a woman aged 30 to 39 in good health and CMV-seronegative. Sequences were obtained from PBMCs. The CDR3 nucleotides read TGCGCCAGCAGCCAAGAAGGGGGTATGGGTCAGCCCCAGCATTTT. This translates into CASSQEGGMGQPQHF.